These T cell receptor beta chains were read from a single sample in a study of blood T cell repertoires in COVID-19. Repertoires were generated with immunoSEQ multiplex PCR, while TCRdb's copy carries only in-frame clones and drops some. The data show about 100,000 clones, about nine tenths seen once. Material for sequencing was peripheral blood. The receptors here all came from a man aged 65 to 79 with acute or convalescent COVID-19. The CDR3 runs from the conserved cysteine through the conserved F or W. Fields, in order: clone size, J gene, D gene, CDR3 length, V gene, CDR3 protein, CDR3 DNA. A D gene is named only where the DNA matches it firmly. Rows may omit the clone size; those that give it use once, few, many or a size class.

. | TRBJ2-5 | TRBD2 | 17 | TRBV7-9 | CASSLSSGGLVSETQYF | TGTGCCAGCAGCTTAAGTAGCGGGGGCTTGGTGTCAGAGACCCAGTACTTC
. | TRBJ1-2 | . | 13 | TRBV6-5 | CASSPDGELGYTF | TGTGCCAGCAGCCCCGACGGAGAACTCGGCTACACCTTC
. | TRBJ2-3 | . | 15 | TRBV11-2 | CASSSSGSSTDTQYF | TGTGCCAGCAGCTCAAGCGGATCTAGCACAGATACGCAGTATTTT
. | TRBJ2-7 | TRBD1 | 14 | TRBV25-1 | CASSEETGPYEQYF | TGTGCCAGCAGTGAGGAGACAGGGCCCTACGAGCAGTACTTC
. | TRBJ2-7 | . | 14 | TRBV5-1 | CASSLGGFPYEQYF | TGCGCCAGCAGCTTGGGAGGTTTCCCCTACGAGCAGTACTTC
. | TRBJ1-1 | . | 16 | TRBV5-6 | CASSLVSGGKDTEAFF | TGTGCCAGCAGCTTGGTATCGGGGGGGAAGGACACTGAAGCTTTCTTT
many | TRBJ2-7 | TRBD2 | 14 | TRBV10-1 | CASREAGVFYEQYF | TGCGCCAGCAGAGAAGCGGGAGTATTTTACGAGCAGTACTTC
. | TRBJ2-3 | TRBD2 | 13 | TRBV19 | CASSIGLADTQYF | TGTGCCAGTAGTATAGGACTAGCGGATACGCAGTATTTT
. | TRBJ2-4 | . | 17 | TRBV4-2 | CASSQGGGALAKNIQYF | TGTGCCAGCAGCCAAGGAGGGGGAGCCTTAGCCAAAAACATTCAGTACTTC
. | TRBJ1-1 | . | 13 | TRBV10-3 | CAISVTGRTEAFF | TGTGCCATCAGTGTTACGGGTCGCACTGAAGCTTTCTTT
once | TRBJ1-1 | TRBD1 | 15 | TRBV12-5 | CASGRPGQWNTEAFF | TGTGCTAGTGGTCGTCCGGGACAGTGGAACACTGAAGCTTTCTTT
. | TRBJ2-1 | TRBD2 | 20 | TRBV29-1 | CSGHVGVTGTSGRSYNEQFF | TGCAGCGGTCACGTGGGGGTTACCGGGACTAGCGGGAGGTCCTACAATGAGCAGTTCTTC
. | TRBJ1-3 | TRBD1 | 16 | TRBV10-2 | CASSPSSTGKRNTIYF | TGCGCCAGCAGTCCCTCCTCGACAGGGAAAAGAAACACCATATATTTT
. | TRBJ1-2 | TRBD1 | 14 | TRBV28 | CASRRQGGEGGYTF | TGTGCCAGCAGAAGACAGGGGGGGGAAGGTGGCTACACCTTC
once | TRBJ1-2 | . | 15 | TRBV3-1/TRBV3-2 | CASSHQTEANYGYTF | TGTGCCAGCAGCCATCAGACAGAAGCTAACTATGGCTACACCTTC
. | TRBJ1-3 | . | 14 | TRBV5-6 | CASSLGVSGNTIYF | TGTGCCAGCAGCTTGGGCGTCTCTGGAAACACCATATATTTT
. | TRBJ2-5 | . | 12 | TRBV6-5 | CASSYSGETQYF | TGTGCCAGCAGTTATTCGGGGGAGACCCAGTACTTC
once | TRBJ2-2 | TRBD2 | 15 | TRBV5-4 | CASSQGLAASGELFF | TGTGCCAGCAGCCAGGGACTAGCGGCCTCCGGGGAGCTGTTTTTT
. | TRBJ2-2 | TRBD1 | 16 | TRBV4-1 | CASSPETGEHTGELFF | TGCGCCAGCAGCCCTGAGACAGGGGAGCACACCGGGGAGCTGTTTTTT
. | TRBJ1-6 | TRBD1 | 15 | TRBV27 | CASRQPGTGKSPLHF | TGTGCCAGCAGACAACCCGGGACAGGGAAATCACCCCTCCACTTT
. | TRBJ2-5 | TRBD2 | 16 | TRBV5-5 | CASSTRLAGGQETQYF | TGTGCCAGCAGCACCCGACTAGCGGGGGGGCAAGAGACCCAGTACTTC
. | TRBJ2-5 | TRBD2 | 13 | TRBV5-1 | CASSWGGSETQYF | TGCGCCAGCAGCTGGGGAGGGTCGGAGACCCAGTACTTC
. | TRBJ2-1 | TRBD2 | 14 | TRBV6-4 | CASSDVAGGREQFF | TGTGCCAGCAGTGATGTAGCGGGGGGACGGGAGCAGTTCTTC
. | TRBJ2-7 | . | 13 | TRBV27 | CASRDKGTYEQYF | TGTGCCAGCAGGGACAAGGGTACGTACGAGCAGTACTTC
. | TRBJ2-2 | . | 11 | TRBV11-2 | CASKLSGELFF | TGTGCCTCCAAACTCTCCGGGGAGCTGTTTTTT
. | TRBJ2-1 | TRBD2 | 13 | TRBV3-1/TRBV3-2 | CASSQLGGDEQFF | TGTGCCAGCAGCCAATTGGGAGGGGATGAGCAGTTCTTC
. | TRBJ1-2 | . | 15 | TRBV4-3 | CASSQDRGGDPSYTF | TGCGCCAGCAGCCAAGATAGGGGAGGTGACCCCTCCTACACCTTC
. | TRBJ1-2 | . | 12 | TRBV15 | CATSRDSYGYTF | TGTGCCACCAGCAGAGATAGTTATGGCTACACCTTC
. | TRBJ2-5 | TRBD2 | 13 | TRBV6-5 | CATAGGDKETQYF | TGTGCCACCGCCGGGGGGGACAAAGAGACCCAGTACTTC
. | TRBJ1-2 | TRBD1 | 14 | TRBV10-3 | CAINGQEHNYGYTF | TGTGCCATCAACGGACAGGAGCATAACTATGGCTACACCTTC
. | TRBJ2-7 | TRBD2 | 16 | TRBV11-2 | CASSPRLAGGLYEQYF | TGTGCCAGCAGCCCAAGACTAGCGGGAGGGTTATACGAGCAGTACTTC
. | TRBJ1-3 | TRBD1 | 15 | TRBV6-7 | CASSYADRAGNTIYF | TGTGCCAGCAGTTACGCCGACAGGGCTGGAAACACCATATATTTT
. | TRBJ1-3 | TRBD1 | 15 | TRBV30 | CARSSGTGVGNTIYF | TGTGCCCGGAGCTCCGGGACAGGGGTTGGAAACACCATATATTTT
. | TRBJ2-3 | . | 16 | TRBV10-3 | CAISFKQGGSSDTQYF | TGTGCCATCAGTTTTAAACAGGGAGGGTCGTCAGATACGCAGTATTTT
. | TRBJ1-3 | . | 12 | TRBV10-3 | CATLDRGNTIYF | TGTGCCACCCTTGACAGGGGAAACACCATATATTTT
. | TRBJ2-3 | TRBD2 | 16 | TRBV27 | CASSRLAGGGTHTQYF | TGTGCCAGCAGCCGACTAGCGGGAGGTGGGACTCATACGCAGTATTTT
. | TRBJ2-5 | TRBD1 | 16 | TRBV6-5 | CASSYSRDRPQETQYF | TGTGCCAGCAGTTACTCGAGGGACAGGCCACAAGAGACCCAGTACTTC
. | TRBJ2-6 | . | 15 | TRBV7-3 | CASSTSGAGANVLTF | TGTGCCAGCAGCACATCAGGGGCAGGGGCCAACGTCCTGACTTTC
. | TRBJ1-1 | . | 13 | TRBV7-9 | CASSSLGRTEAFF | TGTGCCAGCAGCTCCCTGGGGAGGACTGAAGCTTTCTTT
. | TRBJ2-7 | . | 15 | TRBV11-3 | CASSLDPLFSYEQYF | TGTGCCAGCAGCTTAGATCCACTTTTTTCCTACGAGCAGTACTTC
. | TRBJ2-1 | TRBD1 | 15 | TRBV5-5 | CASSSQGASYNEQFF | TGTGCCAGCAGCTCCCAGGGGGCCTCCTACAATGAGCAGTTCTTC
. | TRBJ1-1 | TRBD1 | 14 | TRBV6-6 | CASSTPTGGTEAFF | TGTGCCAGCAGTACCCCGACAGGGGGCACTGAAGCTTTCTTT
few | TRBJ2-7 | . | 13 | TRBV4-1 | CASSQGGGYEQYF | TGCGCCAGCAGCCAGGGCGGAGGCTACGAGCAGTACTTC
few | TRBJ2-7 | . | 12 | TRBV5-1 | CASSLQGYEQYF | TGCGCCAGCAGCTTACAGGGATACGAGCAGTACTTC
. | TRBJ1-2 | TRBD1 | 17 | TRBV27 | CASSLSAGQGRGYGYTF | TGTGCCAGCAGTTTATCTGCGGGACAGGGGAGAGGCTATGGCTACACCTTC
. | TRBJ1-1 | TRBD1 | 14 | TRBV19 | CASIEGQGYTEAFF | TGTGCCAGTATAGAGGGACAGGGGTACACTGAAGCTTTCTTT
. | TRBJ1-4 | . | 16 | TRBV4-1 | CASSQDLSGVGEKLFF | TGCGCCAGCAGCCAAGATTTGTCGGGGGTGGGTGAAAAACTGTTTTTT
. | TRBJ2-1 | TRBD1 | 18 | TRBV12-5 | CASGLVLGTGSSYNEQFF | TGTGCTAGTGGTTTGGTACTCGGGACAGGTAGCTCCTACAATGAGCAGTTCTTC
. | TRBJ2-7 | TRBD1 | 15 | TRBV6-2/TRBV6-3 | CASSFLSGTEYEQYF | TGTGCCAGCAGTTTCTTATCCGGGACAGAATACGAGCAGTACTTC
. | TRBJ2-1 | . | 14 | TRBV6-5 | CASGGQFFYNEQFF | TGTGCCAGCGGGGGACAATTCTTTTACAATGAGCAGTTCTTC
. | TRBJ2-7 | . | 13 | TRBV28 | CASSLGGPGEQYF | TGTGCCAGCAGTTTGGGGGGGCCTGGGGAGCAGTACTTC
. | TRBJ1-3 | TRBD1 | 16 | TRBV5-4 | CASRPGTGVPGNTIYF | TGCGCCAGCAGGCCTGGGACAGGCGTTCCGGGAAACACCATATATTTT
. | TRBJ2-1 | . | 16 | TRBV7-9 | CASSLHLAGLYNEQFF | TGTGCCAGCAGCTTACATCTCGCGGGACTCTACAATGAGCAGTTCTTC
. | TRBJ2-7 | . | 13 | TRBV5-4 | CASSTGVTYEQYF | TGTGCCAGCAGCACAGGTGTTACCTACGAGCAGTACTTC
. | TRBJ1-1 | . | 14 | TRBV18 | CASSPETPNTEAFF | TGTGCCAGCTCACCAGAGACTCCAAACACTGAAGCTTTCTTT
. | TRBJ1-5 | . | 15 | TRBV11-2 | CASSLWGQRDQPQHF | TGTGCCAGCAGCCTCTGGGGGCAGAGAGATCAGCCCCAGCATTTT
. | TRBJ2-1 | . | 15 | TRBV24-1 | CATSDFRLVPSEQFF | TGTGCCACCAGTGATTTTCGACTAGTCCCTAGTGAGCAGTTCTTC
. | TRBJ2-5 | TRBD2 | 16 | TRBV7-2 | CASSLAGLAFEETQYF | TGTGCCAGCAGCTTAGCGGGACTAGCGTTCGAAGAGACCCAGTACTTC
. | TRBJ2-3 | . | 16 | TRBV18 | CASSSSARVATDTQYF | TGTGCCAGCTCCTCATCCGCGCGGGTGGCGACAGATACGCAGTATTTT